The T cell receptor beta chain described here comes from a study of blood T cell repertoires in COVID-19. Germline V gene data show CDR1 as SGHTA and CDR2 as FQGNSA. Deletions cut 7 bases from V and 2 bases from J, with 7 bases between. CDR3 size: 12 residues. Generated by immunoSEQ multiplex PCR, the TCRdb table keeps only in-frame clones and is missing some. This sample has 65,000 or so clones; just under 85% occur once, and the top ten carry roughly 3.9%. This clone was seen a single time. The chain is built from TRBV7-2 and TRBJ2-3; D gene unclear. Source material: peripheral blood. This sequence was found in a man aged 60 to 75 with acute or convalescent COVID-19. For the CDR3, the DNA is TGTGCCAGCACCCTCCCCACAGATACGCAGTATTTT. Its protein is CASTLPTDTQYF.